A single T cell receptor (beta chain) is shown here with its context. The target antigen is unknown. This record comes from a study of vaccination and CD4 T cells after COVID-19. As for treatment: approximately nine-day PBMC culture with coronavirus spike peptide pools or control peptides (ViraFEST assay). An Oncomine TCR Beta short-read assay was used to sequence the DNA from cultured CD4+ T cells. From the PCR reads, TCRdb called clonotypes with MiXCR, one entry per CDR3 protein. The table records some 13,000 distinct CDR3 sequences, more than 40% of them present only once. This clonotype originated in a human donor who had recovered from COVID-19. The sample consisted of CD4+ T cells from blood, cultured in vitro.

The CDR3 loop reads CSAPPTSPNTDTQYF. CDR3 DNA: TGCAGTGCTCCTCCCACTAGCCCCAACACAGATACGCAGTATTTT. This rearrangement joins TRBV20-1 to TRBJ2-3, with D maybe TRBD2 (6 bases). Germline CDR1 is DFQATT and CDR2 is SNEGSKA (reference sequence). CDR3 length equals 15 residues. V shed 5 bases and J shed 2 bases, with 17 bases lying between them.